This entry lists 31 T cell receptor beta chains sequenced from one sample in a study of control samples from healthy donors and cancer patients. Clones were read by immunoSEQ multiplex PCR, and TCRdb kept only the in-frame ones, dropping some. The sample includes about 52,000 clones, roughly 96% seen only once; the top ten take approximately 2.3%. The sequencing sample was made of blood. The receptors shown here come from a man aged 25-45 years in good health.

The genes are TRBV3-1 (or the pseudogene TRBV3-2) and TRBJ2-7; D remains ambiguous. Germline assignment: CDR1 LGHDT and CDR2 YNNKEL (reference sequence). With 1 base removed from V and 1 base from J, the gap between germline ends came to 8 bases. This CDR3 comprises 14 residues. The CDR3 region is CASSQGLASYEQYF. The CDR3 DNA follows: TGTGCCAGCAGCCAAGGACTTGCGTCCTACGAGCAGTACTTC.

The V gene is TRBV7-2, the J gene TRBJ1-6; weak D call: TRBD1 (6 bases). Germline values: CDR1 SGHTA, CDR2 FQGNSA. V gave up 5 bases and J gave up 3 bases, with 14 bases separating them. CDR3 length: 16 residues. The DNA of the CDR3 is TGTGCCAGCAGCCAGGACAGTACTTACTATAATTCACCCCTCCACTTT. Translation gives CASSQDSTYYNSPLHF.

This chain connects TRBV6-6 to TRBJ2-7; D is unclear. CDR3 length: 13 amino acids. Germline loops: CDR1 MNHNY, CDR2 SVGAGI (reference sequence). Trimming took off 2 bases at V and 3 bases at J, with 8 bases between the two ends. CDR3 in amino acids: CASSYDHDYEQYF. The CDR3 nucleotides read TGTGCCAGCAGTTACGACCACGACTACGAGCAGTACTTC.

The rearrangement uses TRBV7-2 and TRBJ2-7; TRBD1 matches 8 bases. The V gene end was trimmed by 5 bases and the J gene end by 6 bases; junction bases not matched to a gene: 3. Germline CDR1 is SGHTA and CDR2 is FQGNSA. This CDR3 is built from 12 residues. CDR3: CASSRTGSEQYF. DNA of the CDR3: TGTGCCAGCAGCCGGACAGGGTCCGAGCAGTACTTC.

V usage is TRBV7-2 and J usage is TRBJ2-4, with D tentatively TRBD1 (5 bases). Germline CDR1 SGHTA, CDR2 FQGNSA. V was shortened by 3 bases and J by 6 bases, with 9 bases between the two germline ends. This CDR3 region has 13 residues. CDR3: CASSFQGSNIQYF. CDR3 nucleotide sequence: TGTGCCAGCAGCTTTCAGGGATCAAACATTCAGTACTTC.

The V and J genes are TRBV3-1 (or the pseudogene TRBV3-2) and TRBJ2-3, with 9 bases matching TRBD2. Germline V gives CDR1 LGHDT, CDR2 YNNKEL (reference sequence). The junction had 6 bases not matched to a gene; V was cut back by 3 bases and J by 2 bases. The CDR3 loop spans 16 amino acids. CDR3 DNA sequence: TGTGCCAGCAGCCATGGTCTAGCGGGAATCACAGATACGCAGTATTTT. This translates into CASSHGLAGITDTQYF.

V gene TRBV6-1 combines with J gene TRBJ1-2, with unresolved D. This CDR3 has 15 residues. Germline assignment: CDR1 MNHNS and CDR2 SASEGT. V gave up 0 bases and J gave up 4 bases, with 12 bases separating them. The CDR3 nucleotides are TGTGCCAGCAGTGAAGCAGGGAGTTTGGGCTATGGCTACACCTTC. Translation: CASSEAGSLGYGYTF.

The chain recombines TRBV7-2 with TRBJ1-2; TRBD1 agrees at 7 bases. V lost 5 bases and J lost 4; bases outside the gene matches: 7. Germline V CDR1 and CDR2: SGHTA, FQGNSA. The CDR3 totals 14 residues. CDR3 in DNA: TGTGCCAGCAGCCCTAGAGGGGGCCTCTATGGCTACACCTTC. As protein: CASSPRGGLYGYTF.

The chain links TRBV19 to TRBJ2-1; 13 bases align to TRBD2. Germline V lookup: CDR1 LNHDA, CDR2 SQIVND (reference sequence). J gave up 0 bases and V 6 bases, and 5 bases lay outside the gene matches. The CDR3 has 17 residues. CDR3 sequence (DNA): TGTGCCAGTAGCTGGACTAGCGGGAGAAGCTCCTACAATGAGCAGTTCTTC. It is translated as CASSWTSGRSSYNEQFF.

This chain uses TRBV6-5 with TRBJ2-1, with D tentatively TRBD2 (6 bases). V was cut by 2 bases and J by 8 bases, with 16 bases left in between. Germline assignment: CDR1 MNHEY and CDR2 SVGAGI. CDR3 length: 15 amino acids. The CDR3, as DNA: TGTGCCAGCAGTTACAATCCTAGCGAGGGCTATGAGCAGTTCTTC. Translated, it gives CASSYNPSEGYEQFF.

J is TRBJ2-2 and V is TRBV9; 10 bases align to TRBD1. Germline CDR1 reads SGDLS; CDR2 reads YYNGEE. This CDR3 is 13 amino acids long. J gave up 7 bases and V 10 bases, and 7 bases lay outside the gene matches. The CDR3, as DNA: TGTGCCTCCAGGACAGGGGGAAGCGGGGAGCTGTTTTTT. Amino acids: CASRTGGSGELFF.

The chain combines TRBV20-1 with TRBJ1-2, with D perhaps TRBD1 (5 bases). The CDR3 totals 11 residues. Germline CDR1 is DFQATT and CDR2 is SNEGSKA (reference sequence). Trimming cost V 3 bases and J 8 bases, with 10 bases left between them. The CDR3 reads CSARGEQGYTF. The DNA of the CDR3 is TGCAGTGCTAGGGGGGAGCAAGGCTACACCTTC.

Remarks on this clone: The junction differs from germline at one of its ends, possibly a read error. The V call is TRBV5-1, the J call TRBJ2-7, with 8 nucleotides matching TRBD1. This CDR3 has 14 amino acids. Germline V gene sequence: CDR1 SGHRS, CDR2 YFSETQ. CDR3 DNA: TGCGCCAGCACTATCTCAGGGGGCTCCCACGAGCAGTACTTC. Protein sequence: CASTISGGSHEQYF.

The chain is built from TRBV7-2 and TRBJ2-1; TRBD2 matches at 8 bases. The junction had 8 bases not matched to a gene; V was cut back by 2 bases and J by 5 bases. The germline V gene encodes CDR1 SGHTA and CDR2 FQGNSA. This CDR3 region has 16 residues. The CDR3 sequence is CASSLNSGKKDNEQFF. CDR3 coding DNA: TGTGCCAGCAGCTTAAATAGCGGGAAAAAGGACAATGAGCAGTTCTTC.

The chain couples TRBV24-1 to TRBJ2-1, with D maybe TRBD2 (6 bases). V was pared by 4 bases and J by 7 bases, with 19 bases between. The CDR3 is made up of 16 amino acids. CDR1 is KGHDR and CDR2 is SFDVKD in the germline V gene. The CDR3 here is CATSDAGTEAKNEQFF. The CDR3 DNA sequence: TGTGCCACCAGTGACGCCGGGACTGAGGCTAAAAATGAGCAGTTCTTC.

The sample holds one count of this clone. This rearrangement joins TRBV10-3 to TRBJ1-1; a possible D gene is TRBD1 (5 bases). V was clipped by 8 bases and J by 5 bases, with 15 bases between them. The germline gives CDR1 ENHRY, CDR2 SYGVKD. This CDR3 spans 13 amino acids. The CDR3 sequence is CAIARGMETEAFF. The CDR3 region has the DNA TGTGCCATCGCGCGGGGGATGGAGACTGAAGCTTTCTTT.

The rearrangement joins TRBV7-3 to TRBJ2-7; 9 bases fit TRBD1. The length of the CDR3 is 17 residues. The ends lost 4 bases at V and 5 bases at J; junction bases unmatched: 15. The V gene's germline CDR1 is SGHTA and CDR2 FQGTGA. CDR3 sequence: CASSWGGAQGAVDEQYF. The CDR3 DNA reads as TGTGCCAGCAGCTGGGGTGGGGCACAGGGGGCTGTAGACGAGCAGTACTTC. Variable domain in full (rest from reference TRBV7-3 and TRBJ2-7): GAGVSQTPSNKVTEKGKYVELRCDPISGHTALYWYRQSLGQGPEFLIYFQGTGAADDSGLPNDRFFAVRPEGSVSTLKIQRTERGDSAVYLCASSWGGAQGAVDEQYFGPGTRLTVT.

The chain combines TRBV9 with TRBJ1-1, with a possible D match to TRBD1 (6 bases). V was clipped by 3 bases and J by 1 base, with 10 bases between them. The CDR3 loop spans 14 amino acids. The germline V gene has CDR1 SGDLS and CDR2 YYNGEE. For the CDR3, the DNA is TGTGCCAGCAGCGCCCGGACAGAGAACACTGAAGCTTTCTTT. This gives the protein CASSARTENTEAFF.

This rearrangement joins TRBV5-5 to TRBJ1-6; D perhaps matches TRBD1 (5 bases). The CDR3 length is 15 residues. V shed 6 bases and J shed 6 bases, with 16 bases lying between them. From germline, CDR1 is SGHKS and CDR2 YYEKEE (reference sequence). CDR3 amino acids: CASTQPQGRNSPLHF. The CDR3 nucleotides are TGTGCCAGCACCCAGCCGCAGGGTCGTAATTCACCCCTCCACTTT.

The CDR3 sequence is CAITHRGGNEQYF. CDR3 DNA sequence: TGTGCCATCACCCATCGGGGCGGGAACGAGCAGTACTTC. This rearrangement joins TRBV6-5 to TRBJ2-7; weak D call: TRBD2 (6 bases). Between the trimmed V and J ends, which lost 10 bases and 5 bases, there was a span of 18 bases. The CDR3 totals 13 residues. Germline-derived CDR1 and CDR2 are MNHEY and SVGAGI.

This chain uses TRBV29-1 with TRBJ2-1, with D possibly TRBD2 on 5 matching bases. The CDR3 contains 17 residues. Germline loops: CDR1 SQVTM, CDR2 ANQGSEA. V was cut by 7 bases and J by 0 bases, with 22 bases left in between. CDR3 coding DNA: TGCAGCGCCGAGGTACCCCAAGCGGAGAGCTCCTACAATGAGCAGTTCTTC. This encodes CSAEVPQAESSYNEQFF.

The gene calls are TRBV13 and TRBJ2-3, with D possibly being TRBD2 (7 bases). The germline V and J ends were trimmed by 7 bases and 2 bases, with 34 bases remaining between them. The CDR3 length is 21 residues. In germline, CDR1 is PRHDT, CDR2 FYEKMQ (reference sequence). CDR3 amino acids: CASKEEGGSYSYTSNTDTQYF. The CDR3 bases are TGTGCCAGCAAAGAGGAGGGGGGGAGTTATTCTTACACGTCCAACACAGATACGCAGTATTTT.

This chain uses TRBV7-2 with TRBJ2-7; 8 positions match TRBD2. The germline V gene encodes CDR1 SGHTA and CDR2 FQGNSA. The CDR3 spans 15 residues. J lost 3 bases, V lost 4 bases, and 8 bases had no gene match. Here the CDR3 DNA reads TGTGCCAGCAGCTCAAGCGGGGGCGGATACTACGAGCAGTACTTC. It is translated as CASSSSGGGYYEQYF.

This chain joins TRBV27 and TRBJ2-7; D might be TRBD2 (5 bases). The CDR3 extends over 13 amino acids. The germline gives CDR1 MNHEY, CDR2 SMNVEV (reference sequence). The ends were cut back, 5 bases at V and 0 bases at J, with 8 bases in the middle. CDR3: CASSKGLSYEQYF. The CDR3 bases are TGTGCCAGCAGTAAAGGACTCTCCTACGAGCAGTACTTC.

This sequence joins TRBV6-1 and TRBJ2-1; 9 nucleotides line up with TRBD1. Trimming removed 3 bases from V and 4 bases from J; junction bases left unmatched: 7. Germline CDR1 is MNHNS and CDR2 is SASEGT. This CDR3 has 16 amino acids. CDR3 sequence: CASSEGDRVRYNEQFF. The CDR3 nucleotides are TGTGCCAGCAGTGAGGGGGACAGGGTGAGGTACAATGAGCAGTTCTTC.

The count of this clone is one. The gene calls are TRBV28 and TRBJ2-5; possible D gene TRBD2, 5 bases. The V end was cut by 3 bases, the J end by 10 bases, with 12 bases between. Per the germline V gene, CDR1 is MDHEN and CDR2 is SYDVKM. The CDR3 is 12 residues long. The CDR3 DNA is TGTGCCAGCAGTTTCCAGACCCGGGGCCAGTACTTC. Translated, it gives CASSFQTRGQYF.

The V call is TRBV7-9, the J call TRBJ2-3, with D perhaps TRBD2 (5 bases). This CDR3 contains 15 residues. Germline CDR1 is SEHNR and CDR2 is FQNEAQ (reference sequence). The V end was cut by 7 bases, the J end by 4 bases, with 18 bases between. The CDR3: CASTPSFAGADTQYF. DNA for the CDR3: TGTGCCAGCACCCCGAGTTTTGCGGGCGCAGATACGCAGTATTTT.

In the case of this clone: One end of the junction fails to match germline, which may point to a read error. The chain uses TRBV20-1 and TRBJ1-1, with D unresolved. Germline V gives CDR1 DFQATT, CDR2 SNEGSKA (reference sequence). The CDR3 consists of 10 residues. CDR3 in amino acids: CSGRLSEAFF. CDR3 coding DNA: TGCAGTGGTAGATTATCTGAAGCTTTCTTT.

This chain uses TRBV6-1 with TRBJ1-1; a weak D match, TRBD1 (5 bases). Germline CDR1 and CDR2: MNHNS and SASEGT. Trimming removed 3 bases at V and 5 bases at J, with 16 bases between. The CDR3 runs to 15 residues. The CDR3 loop is CASSDWGRSGTEAFF. The DNA of the CDR3 is TGTGCCAGCAGTGATTGGGGCAGGTCGGGGACTGAAGCTTTCTTT.

The CDR3 reads CASRDTGATQPQHF. In DNA, the CDR3 is TGTGCCAGCAGAGACACGGGGGCTACCCAGCCCCAGCATTTT. The chain recombines TRBV28 with TRBJ1-5; TRBD1 might be the D (6 bases). Germline V lookup: CDR1 MDHEN, CDR2 SYDVKM. This CDR3 has 14 residues. The germline V and J ends were trimmed by 6 bases and 7 bases, with 16 bases remaining between them.

DNA of the CDR3: TGCGCCAGCAGCTCGGGACAGGGGGCACTCAATGAAGCTTTCTTT. As protein: CASSSGQGALNEAFF. This rearrangement joins TRBV5-1 to TRBJ1-1; 12 bases align to TRBD1. V trimming: 3 bases; J trimming: 7 bases; junction bases outside the gene matches: 7. This CDR3 has 15 residues. CDR1 SGHRS and CDR2 YFSETQ come from the germline V gene.